Shown below are 17 T cell receptor beta chains from a single sample sequenced in a study of cytomegalovirus exposure and HLA in healthy donors. 13 Jbeta primers and 60 Vbeta primers were used for the PCR. Sequenced by immunoSEQ multiplex PCR; TCRdb stores in-frame clones only, minus some. The sample has fewer than 200,000 clones, around 84% seen once; the top ten hold about 2.5%. Sequencing used PBMCs. Source of these receptors: a man aged 30 to 39 in good health and CMV-seropositive.

The chain carries TRBV5-1 and TRBJ2-3; TRBD1 matches 8 bases. Per the germline V gene, CDR1 is SGHRS and CDR2 is YFSETQ. The CDR3 covers 17 residues. The V and J ends lost 7 bases and 6 bases, in that order; junction bases with no gene match: 19. Here the CDR3 DNA reads TGCGCCAGCCAGAGCCAACGTCCAGGGGGCGCGGGGGATACGCAGTATTTT. Its translation: CASQSQRPGGAGDTQYF.

The V and J genes are TRBV6-5 and TRBJ2-5; D possibly corresponds to TRBD2 (5 bases). CDR1 and CDR2 from the germline V gene are MNHEY and SVGAGI. The V and J ends lost 6 bases and 4 bases respectively, with 12 bases between them. The length of the CDR3 is 13 residues. The CDR3 DNA sequence: TGTGCCAGCAGGGACTCCCCCCGAGAGACCCAGTACTTC. Its protein product is CASRDSPRETQYF.

The count of this clone is one. V is TRBV18 and J is TRBJ2-1; weak D call: TRBD2 (6 bases). V dropped 5 bases and J dropped 9 bases, with 20 bases sitting between them. Per the germline V gene, CDR1 is KGHSH and CDR2 is LQKENI. This CDR3 contains 15 residues. CDR3 in DNA: TGTGCCAGCTCAAGCGTAGCGGTCCCTACAGGTGAGCAGTTCTTC. Amino acid sequence: CASSSVAVPTGEQFF.

The genes are TRBV2 and TRBJ2-1; D not certain. The germline V and J ends were trimmed by 6 bases and 8 bases, with 8 bases remaining between them. The CDR3 contains 11 residues. CDR1 and CDR2 (germline): SNHLY, FYNNEI. The CDR3 DNA is TGTGCCAGCAGGAGAGTAGATGAGCAGTTCTTC. This codes for CASRRVDEQFF.

The rearrangement uses TRBV5-1 and TRBJ2-3, with 8 bases identical to TRBD1. The CDR3 spans 15 residues. Germline V gene sequence: CDR1 SGHRS, CDR2 YFSETQ. Trimming removed 4 bases from V and 0 bases from J; junction bases left unmatched: 4. As DNA, the CDR3 is TGCGCCAGCAGCCCCCGACAGGGGAGCACAGATACGCAGTATTTT. Protein sequence: CASSPRQGSTDTQYF.

The rearrangement uses TRBV18 and TRBJ1-3; D uncertain. CDR3 length: 13 residues. Germline CDR1 and CDR2: KGHSH and LQKENI. V was pared by 2 bases and J by 6 bases, with 8 bases between. This CDR3 is CASSPGQTNTIYF. In DNA form, the CDR3 reads TGTGCCAGCTCACCAGGGCAGACAAACACCATATATTTT.

V gene TRBV5-1 combines with J gene TRBJ2-7, with TRBD2 matching 12 bases. The CDR3 extends over 14 amino acids. Germline V lookup: CDR1 SGHRS, CDR2 YFSETQ. J lost 1 base, V lost 5 bases, and 1 base had no gene match. The CDR3 bases are TGCGCCAGCAGTCTAGCGGGAGGGTCCTACGAGCAGTACTTC. Protein: CASSLAGGSYEQYF.

V and J are TRBV5-1 and TRBJ1-1, with no clear D. Germline values: CDR1 SGHRS, CDR2 YFSETQ. Trimming stripped 4 bases from V and 4 bases from J, with 14 bases between. There are 14 residues in the CDR3. CDR3 region: CASSPLRVRTEAFF. CDR3 sequence (DNA): TGCGCCAGCAGCCCCTTGCGGGTTCGCACTGAAGCTTTCTTT.

The count of this clone is one. The V call is TRBV4-3, the J call TRBJ2-3, with D uncertain. The CDR3 covers 12 residues. Per germline, CDR1 LGHNA and CDR2 YSLEER. V was clipped by 2 bases and J by 4 bases, with 4 bases between them. For the CDR3, the DNA is TGCGCCAGCAGCCAACCCTCAGATACGCAGTATTTT. Its translation: CASSQPSDTQYF.

This clone was detected once. The chain employs TRBV4-1 and TRBJ1-6; D perhaps matches TRBD1 (5 bases). This CDR3 is built from 14 residues. V was pared by 2 bases and J by 8 bases, with 10 bases between. Germline V gene data show CDR1 as MGHRA and CDR2 as YSYEKL. CDR3 DNA sequence: TGCGCCAGCAGCCAAAGAGGGGAGGATTCACCCCTCCACTTT. Translating it yields CASSQRGEDSPLHF.

As regards this clone: Different DNA sequences within this sample yield the same CDR3. V and J are TRBV6-5 and TRBJ2-3, with a tentative D call TRBD2 (6 bases). Germline V gene data show CDR1 as MNHEY and CDR2 as SVGAGI. Trimming took 2 bases from V and 0 from J, leaving 9 bases between them. This CDR3 has 15 amino acids. The chain's CDR3 is CASSYGAGSTDTQYF. The CDR3 DNA reads as TGTGCCAGCAGTTACGGGGCGGGAAGCACAGATACGCAGTATTTT.

This chain uses TRBV7-8 with TRBJ2-1, with D uncertain. Deletions cut 5 bases from V and 4 bases from J, with 21 bases between. CDR1 and CDR2 (germline): SGHVS, FQNEAQ. This CDR3 comprises 17 residues. For the CDR3, the DNA is TGTGCCAGCAGCCCCTCCTATACTACACACTTTTACAATGAGCAGTTCTTC. Amino acid sequence: CASSPSYTTHFYNEQFF.

This clone was picked up a small number of times. V usage is TRBV4-3 and J usage is TRBJ1-1, with D possibly being TRBD1 (6 bases). This CDR3 has 13 residues. V shed 4 bases and J shed 4 bases, with 10 bases lying between them. From germline, CDR1 is LGHNA and CDR2 YSLEER. CDR3 in amino acids: CASSRRGSTEAFF. In nucleotides, the CDR3 is TGCGCCAGCAGCCGCAGGGGTAGCACTGAAGCTTTCTTT.

The rearrangement joins TRBV7-2 to TRBJ2-5, with 8 nucleotides matching TRBD1. The V segment lost 6 bases and the J segment 4 bases; nucleotides outside the gene matches: 4. The CDR3 sequence is 13 residues long. Looked up from germline, CDR1 is SGHTA and CDR2 is FQGNSA. CDR3 DNA sequence: TGTGCCAGCAGAAAACAGGGGGGAGAGACCCAGTACTTC. This translates into CASRKQGGETQYF.

DNA for the CDR3: TGTGCCAGTAGTACCCCCCGGGACAGGGCACCACTCAATGAGCAGTTCTTC. Its translation is CASSTPRDRAPLNEQFF. The rearrangement joins TRBV19 to TRBJ2-1, with 9 positions matching TRBD1. The germline gives CDR1 LNHDA, CDR2 SQIVND (reference sequence). J gave up 6 bases and V 4 bases, and 13 bases lay outside the gene matches. The CDR3 extends over 17 amino acids.

The chain is built from TRBV18 and TRBJ2-5; D is undetermined. The CDR3 contains 14 residues. V was pared by 1 base and J by 4 bases, with 10 bases between. CDR1 and CDR2 (germline): KGHSH, LQKENI. The CDR3 DNA follows: TGTGCCAGCTCACCACTAGAATCGGGAGAGACCCAGTACTTC. Its translation is CASSPLESGETQYF.

The rearrangement links TRBV9 to TRBJ1-4; 7 nucleotides match TRBD1. Germline CDR1 reads SGDLS; CDR2 reads YYNGEE. The CDR3 runs 15 residues. The ends lost 4 bases at V and 5 bases at J; junction bases unmatched: 8. CDR3 nucleotide sequence: TGTGCCAGCAGCACCCGGACGGACAGGAATGAAAAACTGTTTTTT. This sequence encodes CASSTRTDRNEKLFF.